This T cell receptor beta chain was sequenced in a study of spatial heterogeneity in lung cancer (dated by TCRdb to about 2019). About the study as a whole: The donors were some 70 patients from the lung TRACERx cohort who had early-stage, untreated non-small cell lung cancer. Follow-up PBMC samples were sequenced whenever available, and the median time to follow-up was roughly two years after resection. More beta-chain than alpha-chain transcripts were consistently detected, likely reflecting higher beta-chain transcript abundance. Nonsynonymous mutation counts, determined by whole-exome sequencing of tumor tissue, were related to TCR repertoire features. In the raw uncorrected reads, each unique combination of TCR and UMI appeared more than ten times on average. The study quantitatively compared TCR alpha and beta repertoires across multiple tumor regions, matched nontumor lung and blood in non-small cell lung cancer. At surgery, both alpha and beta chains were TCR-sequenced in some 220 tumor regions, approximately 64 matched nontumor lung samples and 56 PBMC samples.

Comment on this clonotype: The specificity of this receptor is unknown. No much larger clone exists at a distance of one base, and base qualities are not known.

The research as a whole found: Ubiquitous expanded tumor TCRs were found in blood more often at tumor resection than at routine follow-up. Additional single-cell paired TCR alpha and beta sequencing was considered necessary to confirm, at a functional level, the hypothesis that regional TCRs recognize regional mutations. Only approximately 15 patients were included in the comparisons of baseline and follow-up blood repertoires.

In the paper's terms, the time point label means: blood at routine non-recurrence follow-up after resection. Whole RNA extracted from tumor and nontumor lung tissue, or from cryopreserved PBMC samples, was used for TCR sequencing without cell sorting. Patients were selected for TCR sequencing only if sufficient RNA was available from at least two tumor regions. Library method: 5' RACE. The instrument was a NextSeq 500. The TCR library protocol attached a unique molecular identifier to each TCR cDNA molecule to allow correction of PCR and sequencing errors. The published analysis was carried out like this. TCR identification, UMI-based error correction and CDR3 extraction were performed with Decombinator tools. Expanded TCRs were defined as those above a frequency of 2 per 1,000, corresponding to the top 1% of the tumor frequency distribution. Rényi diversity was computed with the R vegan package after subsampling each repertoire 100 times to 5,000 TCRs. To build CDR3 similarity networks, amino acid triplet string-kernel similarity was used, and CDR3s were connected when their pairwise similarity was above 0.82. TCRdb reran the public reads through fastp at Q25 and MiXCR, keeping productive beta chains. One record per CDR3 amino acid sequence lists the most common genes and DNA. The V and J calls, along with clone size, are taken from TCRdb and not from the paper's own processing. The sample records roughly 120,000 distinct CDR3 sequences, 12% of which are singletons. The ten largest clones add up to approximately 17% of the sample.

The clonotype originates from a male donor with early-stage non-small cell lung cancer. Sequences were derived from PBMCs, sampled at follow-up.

The DNA is as follows: TGTGCCAGCAGCTCACGGGAATCCGCTGAAGCTTTCTTT. Its product reads: CASSSRESAEAFF. This chain joins TRBV11-2 to TRBJ1-1, with no D gene named confidently. Measured from the cysteine to the phenylalanine, the CDR3 is 13 residues long. The only DNA kept is the CDR3, 39 bases in frame from the first base. V sheds 4 bases and J sheds 6 bases, leaving 12 bases between their ends. CDR1 and CDR2, per the germline V gene, are SGHAT and FQNNGV. Here the CDR3 is joined to the reference TRBV11-2 and TRBJ1-1 genes, and the full variable domain is: EAGVAQSPRYKIIEKRQSVAFWCNPISGHATLYWYQQILGQGPKLLIQFQNNGVVDDSQLPKDRFSAERLKGVDSTLKIQPAKLEDSAVYLCASSSRESAEAFFGQGTRLTVV.